This T cell receptor beta chain originates from a study of T-cell reconstitution after alpha-beta-depleted transplantation in children. General observations from the study: The origin of alpha-beta T cells about two months after transplant was reportedly several hundred expanded graft clones. After one year, T-cell counts and TCRbeta diversity mostly came from new T cells. Recipient T cells and thymic progenitors that survived gave rise to the high TCRbeta diversity observed at day 60 in some patients.

This clonotype came up a few times. Its antigen is not known. Germline loops: CDR1 LNHNV, CDR2 YYDKDF (reference sequence). V was pared by 3 bases and J by 4 bases, with 15 bases between. The CDR3 has 15 residues. The TCRbeta library incorporated unique molecular identifiers. In TCRdb, the PCR reads were re-called with MiXCR into one record per CDR3 protein. The sample contains some 840,000 distinct CDR3 sequences, 15% to 20% of which appear only once. This receptor was obtained from a male patient younger than 18 who had a stem cell transplant for acute lymphoblastic leukemia, so the T cells may come from the graft donor. The chain couples TRBV15 to TRBJ2-5; D is possibly TRBD1 (5 bases). This material consisted of PBMCs, mostly from graft donor cells, taken 360 days after TCRalphabeta/CD19-depleted stem cell transplant. The CDR3 bases are TGTGCCACCAGCAGGGATCAGGGCTTCGGAGAGACCCAGTACTTC. This encodes CATSRDQGFGETQYF. The complete variable domain, with remaining parts taken from reference TRBV15 and TRBJ2-5, reads DAMVIQNPRYQVTQFGKPVTLSCSQTLNHNVMYWYQQKSSQAPKLLFHYYDKDFNNEADTPDNFQSRRPNTSFCFLDIRSPGLGDTAMYLCATSRDQGFGETQYFGPGTRLLVL.